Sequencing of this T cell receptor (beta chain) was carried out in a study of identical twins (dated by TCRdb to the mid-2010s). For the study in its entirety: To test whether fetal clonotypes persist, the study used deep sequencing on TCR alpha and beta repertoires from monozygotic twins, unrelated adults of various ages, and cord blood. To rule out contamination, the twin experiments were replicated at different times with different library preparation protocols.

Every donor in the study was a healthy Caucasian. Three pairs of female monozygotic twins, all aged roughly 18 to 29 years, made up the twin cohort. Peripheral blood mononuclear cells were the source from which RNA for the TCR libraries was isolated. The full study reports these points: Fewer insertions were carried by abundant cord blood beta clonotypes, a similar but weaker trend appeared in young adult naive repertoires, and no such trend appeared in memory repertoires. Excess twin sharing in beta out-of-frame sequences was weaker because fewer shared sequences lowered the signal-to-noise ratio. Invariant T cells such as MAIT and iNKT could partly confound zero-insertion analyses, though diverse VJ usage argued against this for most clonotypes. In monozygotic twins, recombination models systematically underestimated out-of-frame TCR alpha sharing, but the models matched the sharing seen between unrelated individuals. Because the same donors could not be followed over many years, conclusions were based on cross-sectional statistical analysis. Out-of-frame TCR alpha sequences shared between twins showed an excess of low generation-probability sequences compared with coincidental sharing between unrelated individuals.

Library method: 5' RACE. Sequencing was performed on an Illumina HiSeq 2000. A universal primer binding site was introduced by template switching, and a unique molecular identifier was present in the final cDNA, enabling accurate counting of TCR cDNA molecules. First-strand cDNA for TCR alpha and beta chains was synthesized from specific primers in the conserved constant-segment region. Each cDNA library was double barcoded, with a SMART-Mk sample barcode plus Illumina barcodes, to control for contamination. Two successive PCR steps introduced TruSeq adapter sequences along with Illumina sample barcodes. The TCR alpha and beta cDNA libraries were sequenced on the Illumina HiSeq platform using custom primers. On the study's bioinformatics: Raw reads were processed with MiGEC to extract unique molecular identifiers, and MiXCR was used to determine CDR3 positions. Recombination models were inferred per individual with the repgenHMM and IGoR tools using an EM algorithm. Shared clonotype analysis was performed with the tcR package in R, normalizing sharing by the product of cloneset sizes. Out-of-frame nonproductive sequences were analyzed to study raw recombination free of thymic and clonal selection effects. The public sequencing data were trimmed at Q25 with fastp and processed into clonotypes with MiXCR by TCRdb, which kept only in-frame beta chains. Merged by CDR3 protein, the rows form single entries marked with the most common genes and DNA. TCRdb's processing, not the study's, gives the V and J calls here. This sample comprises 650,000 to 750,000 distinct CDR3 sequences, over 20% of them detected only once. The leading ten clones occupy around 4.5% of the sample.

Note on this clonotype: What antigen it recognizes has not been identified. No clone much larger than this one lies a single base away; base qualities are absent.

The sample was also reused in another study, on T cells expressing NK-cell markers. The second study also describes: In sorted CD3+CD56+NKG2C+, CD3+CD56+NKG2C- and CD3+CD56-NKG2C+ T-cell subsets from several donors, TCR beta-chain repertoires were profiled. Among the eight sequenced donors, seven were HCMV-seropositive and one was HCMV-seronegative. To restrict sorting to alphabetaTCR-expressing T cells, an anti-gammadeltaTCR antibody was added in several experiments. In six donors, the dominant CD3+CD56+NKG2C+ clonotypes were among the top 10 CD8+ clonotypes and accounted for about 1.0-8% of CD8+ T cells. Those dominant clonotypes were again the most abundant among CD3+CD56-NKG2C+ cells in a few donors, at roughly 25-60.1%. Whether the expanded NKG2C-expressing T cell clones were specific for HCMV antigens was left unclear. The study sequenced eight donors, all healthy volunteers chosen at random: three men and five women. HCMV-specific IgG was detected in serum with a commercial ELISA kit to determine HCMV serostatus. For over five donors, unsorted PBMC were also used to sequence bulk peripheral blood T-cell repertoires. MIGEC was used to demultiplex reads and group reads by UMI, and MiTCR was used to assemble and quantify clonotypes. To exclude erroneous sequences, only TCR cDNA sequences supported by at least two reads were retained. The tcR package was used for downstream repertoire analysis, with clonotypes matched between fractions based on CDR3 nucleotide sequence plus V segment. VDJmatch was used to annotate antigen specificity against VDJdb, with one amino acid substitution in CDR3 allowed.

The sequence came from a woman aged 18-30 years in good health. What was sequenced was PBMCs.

The sequenced DNA is TGTGCCAGCAGCTTAGGGAATAGACTAGCCGATAGAGACGAGCAGTACTTC. It codes for CASSLGNRLADRDEQYF. The rearranged chain carries TRBV7-6 and TRBJ2-7, and 7 junctional nucleotides match TRBD2. CDR1 SGHVS and CDR2 FNYEAQ were looked up in the germline V gene. The CDR3, cysteine through phenylalanine, is 17 amino acids long. The sequence is cut down to CDR3 DNA, 51 bases in frame from base 1. Germline trimming: 1 base from V, 5 bases from J; junction bases outside gene matches: 14. Supplemented by the reference TRBV7-6 and TRBJ2-7 proteins around the CDR3, the complete variable domain is GAGVSQSPRYKVTKRGQDVALRCDPISGHVSLYWYRQALGQGPEFLTYFNYEAQQDKSGLPNDRFSAERPEGSISTLTIQRTEQRDSAMYRCASSLGNRLADRDEQYFGPGTRLTVT.